This T cell receptor (beta chain) originates from a study of blood T cell repertoires in COVID-19. Turning to the study itself: Acute-phase and convalescent COVID-19 samples originated in the United States, Italy and Spain.

V lost 1 base to trimming and J lost 6 bases, with 15 bases between them. Germline V gene data show CDR1 as SEHNR and CDR2 as FQNEAQ (reference sequence). This CDR3 contains 16 residues. Per the original data handling: Estimation of nucleated cell counts relied on the amplification of reference gene primers. Here immunoSEQ multiplex PCR was the method, and the copy in TCRdb shows in-frame clones only, minus some. That table supplies the V and J calls and clone size; D and trimming were determined from the DNA. Counted here are about 240,000 clones, 75% to 90% occurring once; the ten biggest clones make up 7.2%. The count of this clone is one.

This receptor was obtained from a man in his fifties or sixties who had recovered from COVID-19. Input material: peripheral blood. This chain uses TRBV7-9 with TRBJ2-2, with D possibly TRBD2 on 6 matching bases. CDR3: CASSLDPVEGSGELFF. CDR3 DNA: TGTGCCAGCAGCTTAGACCCCGTGGAGGGGTCCGGGGAGCTGTTTTTT.